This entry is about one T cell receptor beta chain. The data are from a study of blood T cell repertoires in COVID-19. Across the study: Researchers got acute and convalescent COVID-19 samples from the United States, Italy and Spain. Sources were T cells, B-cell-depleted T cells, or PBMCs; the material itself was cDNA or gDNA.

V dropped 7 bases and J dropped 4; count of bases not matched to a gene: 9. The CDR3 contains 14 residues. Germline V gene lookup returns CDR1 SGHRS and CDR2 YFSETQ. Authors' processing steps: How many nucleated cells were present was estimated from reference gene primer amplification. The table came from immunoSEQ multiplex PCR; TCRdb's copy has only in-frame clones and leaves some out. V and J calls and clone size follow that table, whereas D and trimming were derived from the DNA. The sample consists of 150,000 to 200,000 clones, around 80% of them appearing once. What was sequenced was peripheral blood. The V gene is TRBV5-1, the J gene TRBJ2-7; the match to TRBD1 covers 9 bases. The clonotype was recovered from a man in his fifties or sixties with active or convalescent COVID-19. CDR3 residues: CASANTGGSYEQYF. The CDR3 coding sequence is TGCGCCAGCGCGAATACAGGGGGCAGTTACGAGCAGTACTTC.